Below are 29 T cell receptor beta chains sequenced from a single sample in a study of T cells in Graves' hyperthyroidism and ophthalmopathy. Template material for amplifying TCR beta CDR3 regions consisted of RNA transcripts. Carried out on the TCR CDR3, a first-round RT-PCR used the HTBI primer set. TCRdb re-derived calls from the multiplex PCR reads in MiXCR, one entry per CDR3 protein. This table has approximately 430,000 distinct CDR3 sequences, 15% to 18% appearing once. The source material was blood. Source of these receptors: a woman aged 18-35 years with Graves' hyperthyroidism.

Here the CDR3 DNA reads TGCAGTGCTAGTTCCCCCGGGGGCGCGGGAGGCTACACCTTC. Residues: CSASSPGGAGGYTF. The V gene is TRBV20-1, the J gene TRBJ1-2; D perhaps matches TRBD1 (6 bases). The CDR3 covers 14 residues. Germline CDR1 is DFQATT and CDR2 is SNEGSKA (reference sequence). Trimming pared 3 bases from V and 8 bases from J, leaving 19 bases between.

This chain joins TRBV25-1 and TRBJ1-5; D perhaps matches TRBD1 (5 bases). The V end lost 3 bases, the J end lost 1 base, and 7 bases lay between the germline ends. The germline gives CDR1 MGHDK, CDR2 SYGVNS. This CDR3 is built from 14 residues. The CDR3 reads CASSDRVSNQPQHF. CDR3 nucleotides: TGTGCCAGCAGTGACAGGGTGAGCAATCAGCCCCAGCATTTT.

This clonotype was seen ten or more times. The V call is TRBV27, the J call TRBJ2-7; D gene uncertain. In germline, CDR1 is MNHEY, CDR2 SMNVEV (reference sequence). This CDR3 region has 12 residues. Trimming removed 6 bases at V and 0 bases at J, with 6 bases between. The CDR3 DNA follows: TGTGCCAGCAGGGACGTCTCCTACGAGCAGTACTTC. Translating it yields CASRDVSYEQYF.

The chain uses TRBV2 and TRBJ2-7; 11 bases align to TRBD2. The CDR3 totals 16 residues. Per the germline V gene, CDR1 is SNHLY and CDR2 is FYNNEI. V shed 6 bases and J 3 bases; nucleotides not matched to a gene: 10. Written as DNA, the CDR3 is TGTGCCAGCAGCTTACGACTAGCGGGATTGGACTACGAGCAGTACTTC. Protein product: CASSLRLAGLDYEQYF.

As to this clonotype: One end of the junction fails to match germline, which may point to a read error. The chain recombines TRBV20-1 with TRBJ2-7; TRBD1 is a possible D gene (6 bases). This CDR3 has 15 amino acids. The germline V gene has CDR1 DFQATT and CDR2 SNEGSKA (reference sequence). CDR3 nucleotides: TGCAGTGCTAGAGATGGCAGGGGCGGGTCCTGCGAGCAGTACTTC. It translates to CSARDGRGGSCEQYF.

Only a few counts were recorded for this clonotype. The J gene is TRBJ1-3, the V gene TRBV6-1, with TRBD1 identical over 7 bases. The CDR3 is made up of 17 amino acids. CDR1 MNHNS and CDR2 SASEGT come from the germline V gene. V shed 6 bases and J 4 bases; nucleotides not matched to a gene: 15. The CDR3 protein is CASSLGTGVLEGNTIYF. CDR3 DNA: TGTGCCAGCAGCCTAGGAACAGGGGTGTTGGAGGGAAACACCATATATTTT.

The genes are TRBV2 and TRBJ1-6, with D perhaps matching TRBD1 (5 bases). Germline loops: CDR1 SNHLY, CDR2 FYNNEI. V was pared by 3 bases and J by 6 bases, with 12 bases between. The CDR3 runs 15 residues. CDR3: CASSEEGKTNSPLHF. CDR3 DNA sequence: TGTGCCAGCAGTGAGGAGGGGAAAACTAATTCACCCCTCCACTTT.

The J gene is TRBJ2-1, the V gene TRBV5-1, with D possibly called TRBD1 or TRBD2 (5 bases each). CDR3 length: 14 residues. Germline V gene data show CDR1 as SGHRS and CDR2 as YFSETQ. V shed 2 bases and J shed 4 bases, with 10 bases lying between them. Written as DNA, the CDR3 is TGCGCCAGCAGCTTTTGGGACCCTTACAATGAGCAGTTCTTC. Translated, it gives CASSFWDPYNEQFF.

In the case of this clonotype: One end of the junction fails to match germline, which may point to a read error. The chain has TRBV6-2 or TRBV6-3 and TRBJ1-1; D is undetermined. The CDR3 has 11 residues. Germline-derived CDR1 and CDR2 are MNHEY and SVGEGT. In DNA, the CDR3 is TGTGCCAGCAGCGCGTTAATAAAGGGTCTCTTT. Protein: CASSALIKGLF.

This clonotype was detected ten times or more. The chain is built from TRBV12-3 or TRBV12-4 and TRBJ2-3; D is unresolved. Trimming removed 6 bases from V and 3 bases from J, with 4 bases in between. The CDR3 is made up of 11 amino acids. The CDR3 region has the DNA TGTGCCAGCAGCGAGACAGATACGCAGTATTTT. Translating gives CASSETDTQYF.

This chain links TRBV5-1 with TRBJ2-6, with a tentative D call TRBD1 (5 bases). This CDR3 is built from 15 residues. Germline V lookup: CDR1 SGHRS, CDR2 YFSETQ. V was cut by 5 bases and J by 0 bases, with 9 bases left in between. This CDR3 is CASRPDSSGANVLTF. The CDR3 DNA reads TGCGCCAGCAGGCCTGACAGCTCTGGGGCCAACGTCCTGACTTTC.

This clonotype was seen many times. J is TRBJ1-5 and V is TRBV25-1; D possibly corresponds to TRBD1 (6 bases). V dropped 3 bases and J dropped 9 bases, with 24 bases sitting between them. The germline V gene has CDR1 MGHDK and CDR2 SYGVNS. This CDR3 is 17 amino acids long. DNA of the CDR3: TGTGCCAGCAGTGAGCGGTACATGGGACACAAGCTTGGGCCCCAGCATTTT. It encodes CASSERYMGHKLGPQHF.

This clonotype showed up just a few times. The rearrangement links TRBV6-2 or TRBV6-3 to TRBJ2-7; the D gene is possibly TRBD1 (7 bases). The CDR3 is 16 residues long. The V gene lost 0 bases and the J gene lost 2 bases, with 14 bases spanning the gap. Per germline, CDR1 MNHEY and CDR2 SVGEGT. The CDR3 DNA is TGTGCCAGCAGTTACTCCGGGCCAGGGGGGCCCTACGAGCAGTACTTC. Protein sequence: CASSYSGPGGPYEQYF.

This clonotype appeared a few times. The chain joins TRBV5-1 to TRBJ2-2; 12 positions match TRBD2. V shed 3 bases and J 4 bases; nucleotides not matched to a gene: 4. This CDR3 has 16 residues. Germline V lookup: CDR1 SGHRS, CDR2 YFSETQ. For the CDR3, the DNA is TGCGCCAGCAGCTCGACTAGCGGGGGTCCCACCGGGGAGCTGTTTTTT. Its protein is CASSSTSGGPTGELFF.

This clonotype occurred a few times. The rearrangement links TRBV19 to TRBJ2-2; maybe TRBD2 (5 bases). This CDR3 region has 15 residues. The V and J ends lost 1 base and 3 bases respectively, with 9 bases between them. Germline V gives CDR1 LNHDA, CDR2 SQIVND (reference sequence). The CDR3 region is CASSIVTGYTGELFF. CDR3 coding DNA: TGTGCCAGTAGTATAGTAACGGGGTACACCGGGGAGCTGTTTTTT.

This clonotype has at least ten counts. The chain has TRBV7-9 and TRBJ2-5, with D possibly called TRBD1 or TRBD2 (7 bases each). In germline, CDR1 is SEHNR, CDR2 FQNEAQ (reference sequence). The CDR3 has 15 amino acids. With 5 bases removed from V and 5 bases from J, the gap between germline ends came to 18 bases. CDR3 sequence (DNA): TGTGCCAGCAGCCGCCCAGGGGGGGTGGAGGAGACCCAGTACTTC. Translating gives CASSRPGGVEETQYF. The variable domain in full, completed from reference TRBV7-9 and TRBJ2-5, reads DTGVSQNPRHKITKRGQNVTFRCDPISEHNRLYWYRQTLGQGPEFLTYFQNEAQLEKSRLLSDRFSAERPKGSFSTLEIQRTEQGDSAMYLCASSRPGGVEETQYFGPGTRLLVL.

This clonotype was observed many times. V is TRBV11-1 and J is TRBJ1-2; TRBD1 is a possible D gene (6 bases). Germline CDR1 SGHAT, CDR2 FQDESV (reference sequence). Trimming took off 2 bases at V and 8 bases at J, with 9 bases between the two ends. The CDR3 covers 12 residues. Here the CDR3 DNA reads TGTGCCAGCAGCTTAACAGGGTACGGCTACACCTTC. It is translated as CASSLTGYGYTF.

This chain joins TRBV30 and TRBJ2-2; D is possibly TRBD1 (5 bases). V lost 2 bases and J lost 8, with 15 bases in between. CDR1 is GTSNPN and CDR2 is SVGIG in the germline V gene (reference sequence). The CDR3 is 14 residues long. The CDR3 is CAWSWGQGPGELFF. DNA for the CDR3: TGTGCCTGGAGTTGGGGTCAGGGCCCAGGGGAGCTGTTTTTT.

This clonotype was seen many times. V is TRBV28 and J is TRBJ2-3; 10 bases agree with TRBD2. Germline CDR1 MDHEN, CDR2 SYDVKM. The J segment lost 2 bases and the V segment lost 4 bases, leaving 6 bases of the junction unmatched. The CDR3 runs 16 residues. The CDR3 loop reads CASSSLAGEVTDTQYF. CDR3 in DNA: TGTGCCAGCAGTTCCCTAGCGGGGGAAGTCACAGATACGCAGTATTTT.

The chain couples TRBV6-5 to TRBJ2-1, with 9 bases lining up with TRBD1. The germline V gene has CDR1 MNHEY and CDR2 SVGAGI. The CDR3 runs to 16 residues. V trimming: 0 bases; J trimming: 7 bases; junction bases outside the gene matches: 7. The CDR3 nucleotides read TGTGCCAGCAGTTACTCCACAGGGGGCCAGGGGAATGAGCAGTTCTTC. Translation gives CASSYSTGGQGNEQFF.

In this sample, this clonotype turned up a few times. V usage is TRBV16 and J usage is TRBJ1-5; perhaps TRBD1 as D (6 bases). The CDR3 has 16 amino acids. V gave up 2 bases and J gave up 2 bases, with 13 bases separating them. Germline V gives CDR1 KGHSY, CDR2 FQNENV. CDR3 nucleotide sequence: TGTGCCAGCAGCCAAATGGGTAGGGGGGGCAATCAGCCCCAGCATTTT. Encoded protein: CASSQMGRGGNQPQHF.

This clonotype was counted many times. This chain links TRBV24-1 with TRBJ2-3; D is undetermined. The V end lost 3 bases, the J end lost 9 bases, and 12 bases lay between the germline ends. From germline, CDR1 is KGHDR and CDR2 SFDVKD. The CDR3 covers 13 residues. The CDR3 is CATSDPLIRTQYF. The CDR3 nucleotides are TGTGCCACCAGTGATCCCCTTATCAGGACGCAGTATTTT.

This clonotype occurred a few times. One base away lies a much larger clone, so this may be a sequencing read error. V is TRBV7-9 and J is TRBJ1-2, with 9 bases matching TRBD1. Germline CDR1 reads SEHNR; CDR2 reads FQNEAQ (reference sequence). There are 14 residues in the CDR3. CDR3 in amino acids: CASSPTGGDYGHTF. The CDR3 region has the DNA TGTGCCAGCAGCCCGACAGGGGGGGACTATGGCCACACCTTC. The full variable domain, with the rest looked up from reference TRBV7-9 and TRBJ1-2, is DTGVSQNPRHKITKRGQNVTFRCDPISEHNRLYWYRQTLGQGPEFLTYFQNEAQLEKSRLLSDRFSAERPKGSFSTLEIQRTEQGDSAMYLCASSPTGGDYGHTFGSGTRLTVV.

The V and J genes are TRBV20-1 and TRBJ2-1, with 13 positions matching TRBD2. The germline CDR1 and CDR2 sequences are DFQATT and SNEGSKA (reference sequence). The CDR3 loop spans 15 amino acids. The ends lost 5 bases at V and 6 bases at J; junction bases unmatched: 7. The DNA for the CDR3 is TGCAGTGCTCCTACTAGCGGGGGGGCCGGCAATGAGCAGTTCTTC. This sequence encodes CSAPTSGGAGNEQFF.

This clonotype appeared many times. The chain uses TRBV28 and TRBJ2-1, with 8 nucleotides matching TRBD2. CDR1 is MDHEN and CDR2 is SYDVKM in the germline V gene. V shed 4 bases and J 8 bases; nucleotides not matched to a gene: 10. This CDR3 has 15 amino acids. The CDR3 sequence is CASSSSGGFSDEQFF. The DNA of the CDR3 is TGTGCCAGCAGTTCCTCGGGGGGGTTTAGCGATGAGCAGTTCTTC.

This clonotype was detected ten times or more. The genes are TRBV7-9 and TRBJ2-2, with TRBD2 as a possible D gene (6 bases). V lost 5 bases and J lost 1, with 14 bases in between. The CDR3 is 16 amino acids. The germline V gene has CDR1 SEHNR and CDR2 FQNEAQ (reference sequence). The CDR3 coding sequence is TGTGCCAGCAGCCGGGCCTCCGGGGGGAACACCGGGGAGCTGTTTTTT. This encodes CASSRASGGNTGELFF.

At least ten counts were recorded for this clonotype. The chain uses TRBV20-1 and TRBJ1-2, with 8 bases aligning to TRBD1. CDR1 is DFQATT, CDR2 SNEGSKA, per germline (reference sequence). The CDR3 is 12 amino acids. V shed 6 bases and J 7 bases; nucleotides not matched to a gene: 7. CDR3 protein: CSARQGSCGYTF. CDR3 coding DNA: TGCAGTGCCAGACAGGGGAGCTGTGGCTACACCTTC.

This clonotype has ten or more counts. CDR3 in amino acids: CASSLQGTGFGYTF. In DNA, the CDR3 is TGTGCCAGCAGCTTACAAGGGACAGGGTTCGGCTACACCTTC. The chain combines TRBV7-9 with TRBJ1-2, with TRBD1 matching 9 bases. The junction had 6 bases not matched to a gene; V was cut back by 2 bases and J by 8 bases. Germline CDR1 and CDR2: SEHNR and FQNEAQ (reference sequence). This CDR3 is 14 amino acids long.

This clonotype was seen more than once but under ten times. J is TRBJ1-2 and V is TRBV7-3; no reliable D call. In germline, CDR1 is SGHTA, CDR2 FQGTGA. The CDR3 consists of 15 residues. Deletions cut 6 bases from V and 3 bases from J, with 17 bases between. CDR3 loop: CASSSWAGGDYGYTF. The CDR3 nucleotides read TGTGCCAGCAGTTCCTGGGCGGGAGGTGACTATGGCTACACCTTC.